This TCR beta chain comes out of a study of blood T cell repertoires in COVID-19. Repertoires were generated with immunoSEQ multiplex PCR, while TCRdb's copy carries only in-frame clones and drops some. The table shows over 250,000 clones, with about nine tenths occurring only once. In terms of age and location, participants ranged from roughly 18 to 90 years and lived in about 25 US areas. Participants were placed into cohorts based on the clinical history they reported. Donors of Cohort 3 who recovered were those that had two negative PCRs, clearance, or symptom resolution. The CDR3 spans 13 residues. CDR1 and CDR2 from the germline V gene are LNHDA and SQIVND (reference sequence). Trimming removed 5 bases at V and 7 bases at J, with 12 bases between.

The TCR sequence derives from a woman aged 25 to 45 who had recovered from COVID-19. V usage is TRBV19 and J usage is TRBJ2-1, with a weak D call TRBD2 (5 bases). Sequencing input: PBMCs or T cells enriched from blood (not recorded which). CDR3 protein: CASSVTRRNEQFF. For the CDR3, the DNA is TGTGCCAGTAGTGTAACTAGGCGTAATGAGCAGTTCTTC.